Listed below are T cell receptor beta chains from one sample, sequenced in a study of cytomegalovirus exposure and HLA in healthy donors. TCRdb's table, derived via immunoSEQ multiplex PCR, lists solely in-frame clones and lacks some. The sample gives fewer than 150,000 clones, around 70% of which show up once; 2.5% to 3.5% is in the top ten. Sequenced material: PBMCs. These receptors were obtained from a man younger than 45 in good health and CMV-seronegative. Both conserved end residues are part of each CDR3. D genes are given only for firm matches. For some rows the clone size is stated as once, few or many, or as a class when expanded; others skip it.

CDR3 protein: CATGLAVPQSYNEQFF
CDR3 DNA: TGTGCCACGGGACTAGCGGTACCCCAATCCTACAATGAGCAGTTCTTC
J gene: TRBJ2-1
V gene: TRBV7-8
clone size: .
D gene: TRBD2

CDR3 protein: CASSRGTGTWGLFF
CDR3 DNA: TGTGCCAGCAGCCGCGGGACAGGGACGTGGGGACTGTTTTTT
J gene: TRBJ1-4
V gene: TRBV5-6
clone size: few
D gene: TRBD1

CDR3 protein: CASSQDWRDWDTQYF
CDR3 DNA: TGTGCCAGCAGCCAAGATTGGAGGGATTGGGATACGCAGTATTTT
J gene: TRBJ2-3
V gene: TRBV4-2
clone size: .
D gene: .

CDR3 protein: CASSLDAGTGEAFF
CDR3 DNA: TGTGCCAGCAGCTTAGATGCCGGGACAGGAGAAGCTTTCTTT
J gene: TRBJ1-1
V gene: TRBV7-2
clone size: few
D gene: TRBD1

CDR3 protein: CASSFGGLGTDTQYF
CDR3 DNA: TGTGCCAGCAGCTTCGGGGGATTGGGCACAGATACGCAGTATTTT
J gene: TRBJ2-3
V gene: TRBV7-9
clone size: .
D gene: .

CDR3 protein: CASSLSGLHTGELFF
CDR3 DNA: TGTGCCAGCAGCTTATCTGGGCTTCACACCGGGGAGCTGTTTTTT
J gene: TRBJ2-2
V gene: TRBV5-4
clone size: few
D gene: .

CDR3 protein: CASSLYRVGGETQYF
CDR3 DNA: TGTGCCAGCTCACTATACAGGGTCGGAGGAGAGACCCAGTACTTC
J gene: TRBJ2-5
V gene: TRBV18
clone size: few
D gene: .

CDR3 protein: CASSFLEYNEQFF
CDR3 DNA: TGTGCCAGCAGCTTTCTAGAGTACAATGAGCAGTTCTTC
J gene: TRBJ2-1
V gene: TRBV11-2
clone size: .
D gene: .

CDR3 protein: CATNRNTGELFF
CDR3 DNA: TGTGCCACCAATAGGAACACCGGGGAGCTGTTTTTT
J gene: TRBJ2-2
V gene: TRBV7-9
clone size: .
D gene: .

CDR3 protein: CSVVWRDSYYGYTF
CDR3 DNA: TGCAGCGTTGTTTGGAGGGACAGCTACTATGGCTACACCTTC
J gene: TRBJ1-2
V gene: TRBV29-1
clone size: .
D gene: TRBD1

CDR3 protein: CAWSEGARGNTIYF
CDR3 DNA: TGTGCCTGGAGTGAGGGGGCGCGGGGAAACACCATATATTTT
J gene: TRBJ1-3
V gene: TRBV30
clone size: .
D gene: TRBD1

CDR3 protein: CASSRTQTGQGYEQYF
CDR3 DNA: TGTGCCAGCAGCCGAACACAAACGGGACAGGGCTACGAGCAGTACTTC
J gene: TRBJ2-7
V gene: TRBV11-2
clone size: .
D gene: TRBD1

CDR3 protein: CACDRTGNNSPLHF
CDR3 DNA: TGTGCCTGCGATCGGACAGGCAATAATTCACCCCTCCACTTT
J gene: TRBJ1-6
V gene: TRBV30
clone size: .
D gene: TRBD1

CDR3 protein: CASISSGSGELFF
CDR3 DNA: TGTGCCAGTATAAGCAGCGGGTCCGGGGAGCTGTTTTTT
J gene: TRBJ2-2
V gene: TRBV19
clone size: .
D gene: .

CDR3 protein: CASSSETGFYGYTF
CDR3 DNA: TGTGCCAGCAGCTCCGAGACAGGTTTTTATGGCTACACCTTC
J gene: TRBJ1-2
V gene: TRBV13
clone size: .
D gene: .

CDR3 protein: CASSPLGGYEQYF
CDR3 DNA: TGTGCCAGCAGTCCCCTGGGGGGCTACGAGCAGTACTTC
J gene: TRBJ2-7
V gene: TRBV28
clone size: .
D gene: .

CDR3 protein: CASSLGLAPYEQYF
CDR3 DNA: TGTGCCAGCAGCCTCGGACTAGCACCCTACGAGCAGTACTTC
J gene: TRBJ2-7
V gene: TRBV7-3
clone size: .
D gene: TRBD2